Listed below are T cell receptor beta chains from one sample, sequenced in a study of T cell responses to AZD1222 COVID-19 vaccine. Profiling relied on immunoSEQ multiplex PCR, and the TCRdb table lists in-frame clones only, not all of them. This table has around 88,000 clones, roughly nine tenths appearing once. This material consisted of peripheral blood, taken on day 0 of AZD1222 vaccination. These receptors all stem from an adult in good health. Both conserved end residues are part of each CDR3. D genes are given only for firm matches. Expanded clones get a size class; other rows say once, few or many, or leave the size out.

d_call: -
v_call: TRBV11-3
j_call: TRBJ2-1
clone_size: -
cdr3_nt: TGTGCCAGCTCTCCGGGGCAGGTGTACAATGAGCAGTTCTTC
cdr3_aa: CASSPGQVYNEQFF

d_call: -
v_call: TRBV5-4
j_call: TRBJ1-3
clone_size: -
cdr3_nt: TGTGCCAGCAGCCGGTATTCTGGAAACACCATATATTTT
cdr3_aa: CASSRYSGNTIYF

d_call: -
v_call: TRBV5-1
j_call: TRBJ2-1
clone_size: -
cdr3_nt: TGCGCCAGCAGGTTTCGCCCCGGGACGGGTTACAATGAGCAGTTCTTC
cdr3_aa: CASRFRPGTGYNEQFF

d_call: -
v_call: TRBV10-2
j_call: TRBJ1-1
clone_size: -
cdr3_nt: TGCGCCAGCAGTGACCGTGGGGTTAGGTACACTGAAGCTTTCTTT
cdr3_aa: CASSDRGVRYTEAFF

d_call: -
v_call: TRBV7-2
j_call: TRBJ2-3
clone_size: -
cdr3_nt: TGTGCCAGTTATAGGCGGAGTATTAGCACAGATACGCAGTATTTT
cdr3_aa: CASYRRSISTDTQYF

d_call: -
v_call: TRBV4-3
j_call: TRBJ2-7
clone_size: -
cdr3_nt: TGCGCCAGCAGCCAAGATAGGGCGGGGCTTTACGAGCAGTACTTC
cdr3_aa: CASSQDRAGLYEQYF

d_call: -
v_call: TRBV28
j_call: TRBJ2-3
clone_size: -
cdr3_nt: TGTGCCAGCAGTTTATGGAGGGATACGCAGTATTTT
cdr3_aa: CASSLWRDTQYF

d_call: -
v_call: TRBV2
j_call: TRBJ2-3
clone_size: -
cdr3_nt: TGTGCCAGCAGGGGGACTGGCGGCACAGATACGCAGTATTTT
cdr3_aa: CASRGTGGTDTQYF

d_call: TRBD1
v_call: TRBV29-1
j_call: TRBJ1-1
clone_size: -
cdr3_nt: TGCAGCGTTGAAGAGAGGACAGGGAACACTGAAGCTTTCTTT
cdr3_aa: CSVEERTGNTEAFF

d_call: -
v_call: TRBV15
j_call: TRBJ2-1
clone_size: -
cdr3_nt: TGTGCCACCAGCAGAGACGTCGCCCCAGCCTACAATGAGCAGTTCTTC
cdr3_aa: CATSRDVAPAYNEQFF

d_call: TRBD1
v_call: TRBV5-1
j_call: TRBJ1-3
clone_size: -
cdr3_nt: TGCGCCAGCAGCACCAGGACAGGGCGAAGCTCTGGAAACACCATATATTTT
cdr3_aa: CASSTRTGRSSGNTIYF

d_call: -
v_call: TRBV5-8
j_call: TRBJ2-7
clone_size: -
cdr3_nt: TGTGCCAGCAGAGCCCGGGGCTCCTACGAGCAGTACTTC
cdr3_aa: CASRARGSYEQYF

d_call: -
v_call: TRBV12-3/TRBV12-4
j_call: TRBJ1-2
clone_size: -
cdr3_nt: TGTGCCAGCAGTAGCGGGAATAACTATGGCTACACCTTC
cdr3_aa: CASSSGNNYGYTF

d_call: TRBD2
v_call: TRBV7-2
j_call: TRBJ2-4
clone_size: few
cdr3_nt: TGTGCCAGCAGACCTAGCGGGACGGGGAACATTCAGTACTTC
cdr3_aa: CASRPSGTGNIQYF

d_call: -
v_call: TRBV19
j_call: TRBJ1-2
clone_size: -
cdr3_nt: TGTGCCAGTAGTCCCTCCGACAGGAACTATGGCTACACCTTC
cdr3_aa: CASSPSDRNYGYTF

d_call: TRBD1
v_call: TRBV7-2
j_call: TRBJ1-5
clone_size: -
cdr3_nt: TGTGCCAGCAGCTTAAACAGGGGCCAGCCCCAGCATTTT
cdr3_aa: CASSLNRGQPQHF